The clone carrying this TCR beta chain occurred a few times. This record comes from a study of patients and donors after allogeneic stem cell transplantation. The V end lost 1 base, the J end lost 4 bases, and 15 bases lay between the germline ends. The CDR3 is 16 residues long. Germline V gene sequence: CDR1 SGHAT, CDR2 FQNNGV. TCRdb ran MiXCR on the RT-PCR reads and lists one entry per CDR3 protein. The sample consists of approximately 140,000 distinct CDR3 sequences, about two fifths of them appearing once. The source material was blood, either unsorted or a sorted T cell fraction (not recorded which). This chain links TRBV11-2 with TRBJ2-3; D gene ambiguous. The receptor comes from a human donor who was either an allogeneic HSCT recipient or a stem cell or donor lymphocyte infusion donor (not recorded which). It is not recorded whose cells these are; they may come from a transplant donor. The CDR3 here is CASSLVGIWRPDTQYF. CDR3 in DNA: TGTGCCAGCAGCTTAGTGGGGATTTGGCGACCAGATACGCAGTATTTT.